The clone carrying this T cell receptor beta chain occurred a few times. These data originate in a study of spatial heterogeneity in lung cancer. Study information: When follow-up PBMC samples existed, they were sequenced (at a median of about 2 years after resection).

Trimming stripped 5 bases from V and 1 base from J, with 24 bases between. Germline V gene data show CDR1 as SGHTA and CDR2 as FQGNSA. This CDR3 contains 18 residues. The time point is: blood at routine non-recurrence follow-up after resection. Sequencing covered unsorted whole RNA taken from tumor, nontumor lung or frozen PBMC. On each TCR cDNA molecule, a unique molecular identifier was present. Each CDR3 protein gets one entry after TCRdb re-called the 5' RACE reads with MiXCR. This table holds about 120,000 distinct CDR3 sequences, over 9% found once. The sequence derives from a male donor with early-stage non-small cell lung cancer. The chain is built from TRBV7-2 and TRBJ2-7; D may be TRBD2 (6 bases). Sequenced here: PBMCs, sampled at follow-up. DNA of the CDR3: TGTGCCAGCAGCCCCCCTCGGACTACCGGATTATTGTCCTACGAGCAGTACTTC. It codes for CASSPPRTTGLLSYEQYF.